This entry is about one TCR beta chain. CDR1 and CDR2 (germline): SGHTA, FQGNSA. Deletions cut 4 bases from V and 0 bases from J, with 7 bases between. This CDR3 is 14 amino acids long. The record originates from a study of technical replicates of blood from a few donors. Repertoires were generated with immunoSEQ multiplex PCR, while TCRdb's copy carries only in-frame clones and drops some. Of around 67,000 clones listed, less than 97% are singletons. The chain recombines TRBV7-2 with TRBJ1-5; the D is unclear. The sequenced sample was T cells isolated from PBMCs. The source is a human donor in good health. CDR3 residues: CASSWSSSNQPQHF. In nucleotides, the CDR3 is TGTGCCAGCAGCTGGTCGAGTAGCAATCAGCCCCAGCATTTT. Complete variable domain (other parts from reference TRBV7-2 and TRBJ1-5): GAGVSQSPSNKVTEKGKDVELRCDPISGHTALYWYRQSLGQGLEFLIYFQGNSAPDKSGLPSDRFSAERTGGSVSTLTIQRTQQEDSAVYLCASSWSSSNQPQHFGDGTRLSIL.